This T cell receptor beta chain appears in the sequencing data of a study of technical replicates of blood from a few donors. V was clipped by 0 bases and J by 1 base, with 13 bases between them. From germline, CDR1 is LGHNA and CDR2 YNFKEQ. The CDR3 is 17 residues long. Libraries were prepared by immunoSEQ multiplex PCR; TCRdb keeps only in-frame clonotypes and omits some of them. The sample includes 45,000 to 60,000 clones, 86% of them seen just once. The sequence was obtained from a human donor in good health. Some clones in this sample may be carry-over from other donors' samples. This chain connects TRBV4-2 to TRBJ2-1, with TRBD2 as a possible D gene (5 bases). The specimen was PBMCs. The CDR3 nucleotides are TGTGCCAGCAGCCAAGACGCTAGCTCCCCTTCCTACAATGAGCAGTTCTTC. Its translation: CASSQDASSPSYNEQFF.